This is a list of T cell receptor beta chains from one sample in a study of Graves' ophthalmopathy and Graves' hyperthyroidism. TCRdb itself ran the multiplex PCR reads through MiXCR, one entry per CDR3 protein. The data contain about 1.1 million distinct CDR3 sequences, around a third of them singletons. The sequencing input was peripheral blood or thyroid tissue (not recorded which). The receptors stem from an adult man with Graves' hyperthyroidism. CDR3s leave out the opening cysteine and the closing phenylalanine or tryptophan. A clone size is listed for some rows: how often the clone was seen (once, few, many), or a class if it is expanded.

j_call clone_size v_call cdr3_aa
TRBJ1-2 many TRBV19 ASSIEFRGRIYGYT
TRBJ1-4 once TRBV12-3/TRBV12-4 ASSPESGGREKLS
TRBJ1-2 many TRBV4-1 ASSSGWGYT
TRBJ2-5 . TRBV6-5 ASSDSGTSGRAGETQY
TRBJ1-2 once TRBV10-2 AISYPGTASYT
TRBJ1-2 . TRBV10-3 AISYGGYGYT
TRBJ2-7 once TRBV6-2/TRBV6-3 ASSAGGASGRYEQY
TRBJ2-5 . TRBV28 ASSRNLQETQY
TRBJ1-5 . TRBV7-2 ASSLAPRTVTNQPQH
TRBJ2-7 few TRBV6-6 ASSHRVVHEQY
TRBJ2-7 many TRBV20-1 SANPSGSYEQY
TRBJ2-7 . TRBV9 ASSARAMIDEQY
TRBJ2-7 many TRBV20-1 SCTTGAYEQY
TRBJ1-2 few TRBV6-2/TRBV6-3 ASSLNTGTGYGYT
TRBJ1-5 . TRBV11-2 ASSGGFSGQPQH
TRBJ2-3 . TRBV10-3 AISVAVTDTQY
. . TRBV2 ASREDILGEQY
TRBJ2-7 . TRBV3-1 ASSQVPGTGQAYEQY
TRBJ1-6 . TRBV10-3 AIRDGQDVRSPLH
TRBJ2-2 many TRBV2 ASSYGLAGDTGELF
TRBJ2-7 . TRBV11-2 ASSLSRLGQTSYEQY
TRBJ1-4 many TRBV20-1 SARGRTNEKLF
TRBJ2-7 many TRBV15 ATSRTRDASYEQY
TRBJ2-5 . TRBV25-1 ASFYICSVGRETQY
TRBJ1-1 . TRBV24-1 ATSDTGTTEAF
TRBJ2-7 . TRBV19 ASSTNLGLAGGYEQY
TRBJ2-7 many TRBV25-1 ATKKIGSTSYEQY
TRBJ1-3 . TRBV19 ASIRTGGGNTIY
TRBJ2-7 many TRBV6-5 ASSYEGRNEQY
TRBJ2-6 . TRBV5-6 ASSLALLNSGANVLT
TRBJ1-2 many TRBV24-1 ATSDRTTRAGYT
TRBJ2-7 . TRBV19 ASSIDRGNPYEQY
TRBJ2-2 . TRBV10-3 AISSGKLF
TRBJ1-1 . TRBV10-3 AISESGTIRVTEAF
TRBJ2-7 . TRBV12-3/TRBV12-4 ASSPTGTGHYSSYEQY
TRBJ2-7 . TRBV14 ASSQEPGREQY
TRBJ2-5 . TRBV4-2 ASSQEISGQETQY
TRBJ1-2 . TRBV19 ASSQDSQGQGSYT
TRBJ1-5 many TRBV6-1 ASSSGPLRNQPQH
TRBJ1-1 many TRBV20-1 SARDAGPRLSEAF
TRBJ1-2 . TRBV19 ASRRQRYT